This T cell receptor (beta chain) was obtained from a study of coeliac disease. Findings and caveats of the study: Control samples showed higher TRB and TRG clonality than intraepithelial and lamina propria samples in active celiac disease.

Assay used: immunoSEQ multiplex PCR; TCRdb lists only in-frame clones, some missing. The table records approximately 6,700 clones, 63% of them present only once. For this clone: The antigen is not known.

The V gene's germline CDR1 is SNHLY and CDR2 FYNNEI. The CDR3 is 18 amino acids. Losses at the gene ends were 7 bases for V and 4 bases for J; bases not matched to a gene: 15. V gene TRBV2 combines with J gene TRBJ2-2; 10 positions agree with TRBD1. Material: lamina propria lymphocytes from the gut. This receptor was identified in a woman aged 55-69 years with active celiac disease. The CDR3 DNA follows: TGTGCCAGCAAAAGGGACAGGGGTTCGGTGGGTGGCACCGGGGAGCTGTTTTTT. Amino acid sequence: CASKRDRGSVGGTGELFF.